This record covers a single TCR beta chain. Its matching antigen is unknown. Each replicate PCR on the sorted subsets used 150 to 200 ng DNA (around 30,000 T cell genomes). Only in-frame clones appear in the TCRdb table, and some are missing; sequencing was by immunoSEQ multiplex PCR. The sample has a few million clones; approximately 93% are singletons. This CDR3 spans 16 amino acids. Trimming removed 0 bases at V and 2 bases at J, with 12 bases between. Germline CDR1 reads MNHEY; CDR2 reads SVGAGI. This sample was included in a study of shared clonotypes between healthy human individuals. Overall study findings and caveats: Compared with clonotypes that all four donors shared, non-shared clonotypes had lower generation probabilities. Collection of samples was limited to blood; tissue repertoires likely differ.

This clonotype was sampled from a young man in good health. Some clones in this sample may be carry-over from other donors' samples. The sequenced sample was naive CD4+ T cells from PBMCs. Regarding subset: CD45RA+ positively selected. The rearrangement joins TRBV6-5 to TRBJ2-3; D might be TRBD2 (6 bases). CDR3 DNA: TGTGCCAGCAGTTACTCGGGCTTAGCGGTCACAGATACGCAGTATTTT. Its protein is CASSYSGLAVTDTQYF.